Below, 28 T cell receptor beta chains from the same sample are listed, as sequenced in a study of immune characterization of retroperitoneal liposarcoma. TCRdb redid the calling of the PCR reads with MiXCR, one entry per CDR3 protein. Here the sample spans 12,000 or so distinct CDR3 sequences, roughly 26% being singletons. Sequencing input: tumor tissue. The source of these receptors is a female donor with retroperitoneal liposarcoma.

This clonotype was detected many times. This chain connects TRBV7-8 to TRBJ2-1; D gene unclear. Germline CDR1 reads SGHVS; CDR2 reads FQNEAQ. This CDR3 spans 13 amino acids. Between the trimmed V and J ends, which lost 2 bases and 10 bases, there was a span of 12 bases. The CDR3 coding sequence is TGTGCCAGCAGCTTAACTTCTACGTACGAGCAGTTCTTC. As protein: CASSLTSTYEQFF.

The chain carries TRBV6-6 and TRBJ1-6; possible D gene TRBD1, 5 bases. The CDR3 sequence is 13 residues long. Per germline, CDR1 MNHNY and CDR2 SVGAGI (reference sequence). V was pared by 10 bases and J by 6 bases, with 13 bases between. This CDR3 is CATNLRGNSPLHF. CDR3 sequence (DNA): TGTGCCACGAATTTAAGGGGTAATTCACCCCTCCACTTT.

V gene TRBV6-1 combines with J gene TRBJ2-1; D possibly uses TRBD1 or TRBD2 (5 bases each). The CDR3 loop spans 16 amino acids. V lost 5 bases, J lost 6 bases, and 20 bases lay in between. Germline CDR1 MNHNS, CDR2 SASEGT. The CDR3 protein is CASSPAYWGPLNEQFF. The CDR3 region has the DNA TGTGCCAGCAGTCCTGCGTATTGGGGACCACTCAATGAGCAGTTCTTC.

By its share, this clonotype is medium-sized. This chain joins TRBV27 and TRBJ2-5; 7 nucleotides agree with TRBD1. The J call may be faulty, since TRBJ2-7 better matches the DNA end. This CDR3 comprises 13 residues. Germline V gives CDR1 MNHEY, CDR2 SMNVEV (reference sequence). Here the CDR3 DNA reads TGTGCCAGCAGTAGGGACAGATCCTACGAGCAGTACTTC. This encodes CASSRDRSYEQYF.

CDR3 region: CASSLSSREETQYF. In nucleotides, the CDR3 is TGTGCCAGCAGTTTATCGAGCAGGGAAGAGACCCAGTACTTC. The chain uses TRBV12-3 or TRBV12-4 and TRBJ2-5; tentatively, D is TRBD1 (5 bases). The CDR3 covers 14 residues. V was pared by 2 bases and J by 3 bases, with 10 bases between.

This clonotype was counted a few times. The chain couples TRBV6-1 to TRBJ1-2; no firm D call. Trimming removed 3 bases at V and 8 bases at J, with 10 bases between. This CDR3 spans 12 amino acids. Germline V gene sequence: CDR1 MNHNS, CDR2 SASEGT. This CDR3 reads CASSDSWEGYTF. CDR3 nucleotide sequence: TGTGCCAGCAGTGATTCCTGGGAGGGCTACACCTTC.

In its sample, this clonotype was seen many times. V usage is TRBV6-1 and J usage is TRBJ1-1; 9 bases are shared with TRBD1. V gave up 5 bases and J gave up 0 bases; unmatched junction bases: 4. CDR1 and CDR2 (germline): MNHNS, SASEGT. This CDR3 has 15 amino acids. The CDR3 region is CASSSTGGMNTEAFF. Written as DNA, the CDR3 is TGTGCCAGCAGTTCGACAGGGGGGATGAACACTGAAGCTTTCTTT.

The V gene is TRBV6-8, the J gene TRBJ1-2; 7 nucleotides line up with TRBD1. Per germline, CDR1 MNHGY and CDR2 SAAAGT. The CDR3 covers 14 residues. Unmatched junction bases numbered 5, after V lost 4 bases and J lost 3 bases. The CDR3 bases are TGTGCCAGCAGTTTGGACAGGCTACACTATGGCTACACCTTC. Protein: CASSLDRLHYGYTF.

The chain employs TRBV6-2 or TRBV6-3 and TRBJ1-2, with D perhaps TRBD1 (5 bases). Germline V lookup: CDR1 MNHEY, CDR2 SVGEGT. The V end was cut by 6 bases, the J end by 4 bases, with 12 bases between. CDR3 length equals 13 residues. CDR3 loop: CASSVGTGYGYTF. The DNA of the CDR3 is TGTGCCAGCAGCGTCGGGACTGGCTATGGCTACACCTTC.

A note on this clonotype: At one end, the junction sequence differs from germline, possibly due to a read error. The chain recombines TRBV4-1 with TRBJ2-1; 12 positions agree with TRBD2. Germline values: CDR1 MGHRA, CDR2 YSYEKL. The CDR3 totals 15 residues. Here the CDR3 reads CASSQETSGSNEQFF. In DNA, the CDR3 is TGTGCCAGCAGCCAAGAGACTAGCGGGAGTAATGAGCAGTTCTTC.

This clonotype was observed many times. The gene calls are TRBV7-6 and TRBJ1-6, with 10 bases fitting TRBD1. The CDR3 loop spans 15 amino acids. With 5 bases clipped from V and 10 bases from J, the junction kept 8 bases outside the gene matches. CDR1 SGHVS and CDR2 FNYEAQ come from the germline V gene. Here the CDR3 DNA reads TGTGCCAGCAGCCCAGGGGACAGGGGAGGCTCACCCCTCCACTTT. Its translation: CASSPGDRGGSPLHF.

The chain is built from TRBV6-1 and TRBJ2-3, with 9 positions matching TRBD1. The CDR3 totals 15 residues. V gave up 6 bases and J gave up 4 bases; unmatched junction bases: 8. Germline V CDR1 and CDR2: MNHNS, SASEGT. DNA of the CDR3: TGTGCCAGCAGAAAACCGGGACAGGGAGCAGATACGCAGTATTTT. Its protein is CASRKPGQGADTQYF.

This clonotype was seen ten or more times. This chain links TRBV6-1 with TRBJ2-5; D not certain. The J call could be wrong; TRBJ2-7 is a better fit for the DNA end. The CDR3 spans 12 residues. The germline gives CDR1 MNHNS, CDR2 SASEGT. CDR3 nucleotide sequence: TGTGCCAGCAGTGACTACGGCGACGAGCAGTACTTC. Amino acids: CASSDYGDEQYF.

This chain uses TRBV11-1 with TRBJ2-4; D is possibly TRBD1 or TRBD2 (5 bases each). The DNA end is more similar to TRBJ2-7, so the J call may be wrong. CDR3 length equals 15 residues. CDR1 is SGHAT and CDR2 is FQDESV in the germline V gene (reference sequence). The CDR3 spells CASSLVRGDSYEQYF. The CDR3 DNA reads as TGTGCCAGCAGCTTAGTTCGGGGCGACTCCTACGAGCAGTACTTC.

The V call is TRBV5-1, the J call TRBJ2-4; D possibly corresponds to TRBD1 (6 bases). TRBJ2-7 explains the end of the DNA better; the J call may be wrong. Germline loops: CDR1 SGHRS, CDR2 YFSETQ. The CDR3 is 16 amino acids. The CDR3 DNA sequence: TGCGCCAGCAGCTTGGAAGGGACAACGAGCTCCTACGAGCAGTACTTC. Translating gives CASSLEGTTSSYEQYF.

Only a few counts were recorded for this clonotype. This chain connects TRBV27 to TRBJ1-2; D uncertain. CDR1 MNHEY and CDR2 SMNVEV come from the germline V gene (reference sequence). The CDR3 is 13 amino acids. Trimming pared 5 bases from V and 6 bases from J, leaving 13 bases between. The CDR3 region is CASSPLRADGYTF. The CDR3 region has the DNA TGTGCCAGCAGTCCCCTGAGGGCTGATGGCTACACCTTC.

The chain links TRBV6-1 to TRBJ1-5; a weak D match, TRBD1 (6 bases). Germline-derived CDR1 and CDR2 are MNHNS and SASEGT. V lost 6 bases to trimming and J lost 0 bases, with 12 bases between them. CDR3 length: 15 residues. The CDR3 DNA reads as TGTGCCAGCAGAAGGACAGCTTATAGCAATCAGCCCCAGCATTTT. It yields the protein CASRRTAYSNQPQHF.

This clonotype was seen more than once but under ten times. CDR3 sequence reads: CASSYSPGAATQYF. The CDR3 nucleotides are TGTGCCAGCAGTTACTCGCCAGGTGCCGCGACCCAGTACTTC. The chain links TRBV6-6 to TRBJ2-1; D is unclear. The J call may not be correct, given that the DNA end is closer to TRBJ2-5. Germline values: CDR1 MNHNY, CDR2 SVGAGI (reference sequence). The CDR3 is 14 amino acids.

This chain joins TRBV12-3 or TRBV12-4 and TRBJ2-4, with D unclear. Trimming took 4 bases from V and 13 from J, leaving 23 bases between them. This CDR3 has 15 residues. CDR3 coding DNA: TGTGCCAGCAGTTCCGTCCACAACGGGTACAATGAGCAGTACTTC. Protein product: CASSSVHNGYNEQYF.

V is TRBV6-1 and J is TRBJ2-5; 7 bases fit TRBD1. V trimming: 8 bases; J trimming: 11 bases; junction bases outside the gene matches: 11. The CDR3 spans 12 residues. The germline V gene encodes CDR1 MNHNS and CDR2 SASEGT. The CDR3 DNA follows: TGTGCCAGCGGCTACAGGGGTAATGAGCAGTACTTC. Its protein product is CASGYRGNEQYF.

This clonotype is medium-sized within its sample. The J gene is TRBJ2-3, the V gene TRBV6-1, with 8 bases matching TRBD1. V trimming: 7 bases; J trimming: 3 bases; junction bases outside the gene matches: 6. The germline CDR1 and CDR2 sequences are MNHNS and SASEGT. This CDR3 has 14 residues. The CDR3 bases are TGTGCCAGCACCCTTGGGACAGGAACAGATACGCAGTATTTT. It yields the protein CASTLGTGTDTQYF.

This clonotype was seen at least ten times. The gene calls are TRBV11-3 and TRBJ2-1, with D perhaps TRBD2 (6 bases). The J call may be wrong; the DNA end is better matched by TRBJ2-7. Germline CDR1 SGHNT, CDR2 YENEEA. CDR3 length: 16 amino acids. CDR3 nucleotides: TGTGCCAGCAGCCCAGGCGGGGCTCAGAGCTCCTACGAGCAGTACTTC. Protein sequence: CASSPGGAQSSYEQYF.

The chain employs TRBV6-1 and TRBJ2-3; D uncertain. CDR3 length: 13 residues. Between the trimmed V and J ends, which lost 7 bases and 0 bases, there was a span of 8 bases. Germline values: CDR1 MNHNS, CDR2 SASEGT. The CDR3 is CASTVDSTDTQYF. CDR3 coding DNA: TGTGCCAGCACTGTGGACAGCACAGATACGCAGTATTTT.

This sequence joins TRBV19 and TRBJ2-1; 8 nucleotides line up with TRBD2. The CDR3 extends over 16 amino acids. Germline values: CDR1 LNHDA, CDR2 SQIVND (reference sequence). With V trimmed by 5 bases and J by 0 bases, 6 bases remained unmatched. CDR3 amino acids: CASSPLAGYSYNEQFF. In DNA, the CDR3 is TGTGCCAGTAGTCCCTTAGCGGGATACTCCTACAATGAGCAGTTCTTC.

CDR3 DNA sequence: TGTGCCAGCAGCGCAAGTCCCGGGGCCACTGAAGCTTTCTTT. It yields the protein CASSASPGATEAFF. The chain carries TRBV7-8 and TRBJ1-1, with D maybe TRBD1 (5 bases). Germline V lookup: CDR1 SGHVS, CDR2 FQNEAQ. Trimming stripped 5 bases from V and 4 bases from J, with 14 bases between. The CDR3 totals 14 residues.

The rearrangement joins TRBV7-2 to TRBJ2-5, with D possibly being TRBD1 (6 bases). V was trimmed by 1 base and J by 5 bases, leaving 14 bases between them. CDR3 length equals 15 residues. Germline V lookup: CDR1 SGHTA, CDR2 FQGNSA. The CDR3 loop reads CASSLDGGPGETQYF. The DNA of the CDR3 is TGTGCCAGCAGCTTAGATGGGGGCCCGGGGGAGACCCAGTACTTC.

V gene TRBV11-2 combines with J gene TRBJ2-3; 9 nucleotides match TRBD2. The CDR3 consists of 15 residues. Germline V gene lookup returns CDR1 SGHAT and CDR2 FQNNGV. Trimming cost V 5 bases and J 4 bases; bases outside gene matches: 7. The CDR3 spells CASSPLAGGSDTQYF. The CDR3 nucleotides are TGTGCCAGCAGCCCACTAGCGGGTGGGTCAGATACGCAGTATTTT. Variable domain in full (rest from reference TRBV11-2 and TRBJ2-3): EAGVAQSPRYKIIEKRQSVAFWCNPISGHATLYWYQQILGQGPKLLIQFQNNGVVDDSQLPKDRFSAERLKGVDSTLKIQPAKLEDSAVYLCASSPLAGGSDTQYFGPGTRLTVL.

By share, this clonotype counts as medium-sized. The chain joins TRBV27 to TRBJ2-5, with 11 bases matching TRBD1. J gave up 7 bases and V 0 bases, and 1 base lay outside the gene matches. The CDR3 totals 14 residues. Per germline, CDR1 MNHEY and CDR2 SMNVEV (reference sequence). The CDR3 reads CASSLSGTGGTQYF. The DNA of the CDR3 is TGTGCCAGCAGTTTATCAGGGACAGGGGGGACCCAGTACTTC.